Listed below are T cell receptor beta chains from one sample, sequenced in a study of Ad26.COV2.S vaccination and SARS-CoV-2 variants. Sequencing used immunoSEQ multiplex PCR; TCRdb keeps in-frame clones, though not all of them. Of about 320,000 clones in the sample, just under 85% were seen once. The sequencing used peripheral blood, collected in a trial of Ad26.COV2.S vaccine versus placebo. Receptor source: a person between 18 and 60 years old who received the Ad26.COV2.S COVID-19 vaccine or a placebo. CDR3s include the opening cysteine and the closing phenylalanine or tryptophan. D genes are given only for firm matches. Where a row states a size, it is once, few, many or the class of an expanded clone; other rows omit it.

clone size,D gene,V gene,J gene,CDR3 protein,CDR3 DNA
-,-,TRBV28,TRBJ2-7,CASSLYGIKRGSDEQYF,TGTGCCAGCAGTTTATATGGGATAAAAAGGGGAAGCGACGAGCAGTACTTC
many,TRBD1,TRBV4-1,TRBJ1-5,CASSQPSGQRNQPQHF,TGCGCCAGCAGCCAACCTTCGGGACAGCGCAATCAGCCCCAGCATTTT
-,TRBD2,TRBV7-9,TRBJ2-7,CASRRGAGASYEQYF,TGTGCCAGCAGGCGGGGAGCGGGGGCCTCCTACGAGCAGTACTTC
-,-,TRBV11-3,TRBJ2-1,CASSSPPQKAGQFF,TGTGCCAGCAGCTCGCCCCCACAGAAAGCGGGGCAGTTCTTC
-,TRBD1,TRBV6-5,TRBJ1-2,CASRGPGQGFYGYTF,TGTGCCAGCAGAGGACCGGGACAGGGGTTTTATGGCTACACCTTC
-,TRBD2,TRBV6-5,TRBJ2-7,CASAQAGGPPGEQYF,TGTGCCAGCGCCCAAGCGGGGGGGCCCCCTGGCGAGCAGTACTTC
-,-,TRBV9,TRBJ1-2,CASSVRQAPANYGYTF,TGTGCCAGCAGCGTACGCCAGGCCCCTGCTAACTATGGCTACACCTTC
-,-,TRBV28,TRBJ1-2,CASAEKGIYGYTF,TGTGCCAGCGCCGAGAAAGGGATCTATGGCTACACCTTC
-,TRBD1,TRBV7-3,TRBJ1-1,CASSLSGTANTEAFF,TGTGCCAGCAGCTTATCCGGGACAGCGAACACTGAAGCTTTCTTT
-,TRBD1,TRBV6-5,TRBJ2-7,CASSYSGRGKYEQYF,TGTGCCAGCAGTTACTCCGGCAGGGGGAAGTACGAGCAGTACTTC
-,-,TRBV3-1/TRBV3-2,TRBJ2-2,CASSQGGLGELFF,TGTGCCAGCAGCCAAGGTGGTCTCGGGGAGCTGTTTTTT
-,TRBD1,TRBV7-9,TRBJ2-5,CASIPTGGETQYF,TGTGCCAGCATCCCGACAGGGGGGGAGACCCAGTACTTC
-,-,TRBV6-2/TRBV6-3,TRBJ1-2,CASSYASYGYTF,TGTGCCAGCAGTTACGCCTCCTATGGCTACACCTTC
-,TRBD2,TRBV19,TRBJ2-3,CASSIRRGGLPDTQYF,TGTGCCAGTAGTATTAGGCGGGGGGGCCTCCCAGATACGCAGTATTTT
-,-,TRBV19,TRBJ1-1,CASSIWSGQGRNTEAFF,TGTGCCAGTAGTATCTGGAGCGGGCAGGGGCGGAACACTGAAGCTTTCTTT
once,-,TRBV5-1,TRBJ2-3,CASSLASGVGTDTQYF,TGCGCCAGCAGCTTGGCCTCAGGGGTTGGCACAGATACGCAGTATTTT
-,TRBD2,TRBV9,TRBJ2-7,CASSDSGGAHEQYF,TGTGCCAGCAGCGATAGCGGGGGGGCCCACGAGCAGTACTTC
once,-,TRBV6-4,TRBJ1-6,CASSDLSVNPSYNSPLHF,TGTGCCAGCAGTGACCTCTCCGTAAATCCCTCCTATAATTCACCCCTCCACTTT
once,TRBD1,TRBV6-1,TRBJ1-1,CASSERQGKAFF,TGTGCCAGCAGTGAACGACAGGGAAAAGCTTTCTTT
-,TRBD1,TRBV6-1,TRBJ2-7,CASSESRGRNEQYF,TGTGCCAGCAGTGAATCCAGGGGGCGGAACGAGCAGTACTTC
-,-,TRBV12-3/TRBV12-4,TRBJ1-1,CASSLWDSEAFF,TGTGCCAGCAGTCTCTGGGATTCGGAGGCTTTCTTT
-,TRBD1,TRBV19,TRBJ1-4,CASSPRTGDEKLFF,TGTGCCAGTAGTCCTCGGACAGGTGATGAAAAACTGTTTTTT
-,TRBD2,TRBV6-6,TRBJ2-2,CASSPGLAASTGELFF,TGTGCCAGCAGTCCGGGACTAGCAGCGAGTACCGGGGAGCTGTTTTTT
few,TRBD1,TRBV18,TRBJ1-1,CASSHGTGDTEAFF,TGTGCCAGCTCACACGGGACAGGGGACACTGAAGCTTTCTTT
-,TRBD2,TRBV9,TRBJ2-1,CASSPGLAGAGEQFF,TGTGCCAGCAGTCCCGGACTAGCGGGGGCTGGGGAGCAGTTCTTC
-,TRBD2,TRBV5-4,TRBJ2-3,CASSPVAGSTDTQYF,TGTGCCAGCAGCCCCGTAGCGGGGAGCACAGATACGCAGTATTTT
-,-,TRBV18,TRBJ1-1,CASSPRAENTEAFF,TGTGCCAGCTCACCACGGGCAGAGAACACTGAAGCTTTCTTT
-,-,TRBV7-3,TRBJ2-7,CASSLSGGYEQYF,TGTGCCAGCAGCTTAAGTGGAGGTTACGAGCAGTACTTC
few,-,TRBV4-1,TRBJ2-7,CASSLGNLGYEQYF,TGCGCCAGCAGTCTGGGGAACCTAGGCTACGAGCAGTACTTC
-,-,TRBV6-5,TRBJ1-5,CASSLSGLPGNQPQHF,TGTGCCAGCAGTTTATCTGGCCTCCCGGGCAATCAGCCCCAGCATTTT
-,TRBD1,TRBV6-2/TRBV6-3,TRBJ2-7,CASSFRDRYEQYF,TGTGCCAGCAGTTTCCGGGACAGGTACGAGCAGTACTTC
-,-,TRBV7-3,TRBJ2-5,CASSKSPGKGETQYF,TGTGCCAGCAGCAAATCACCCGGCAAAGGGGAGACCCAGTACTTC
-,TRBD1,TRBV3-1/TRBV3-2,TRBJ2-1,CASSPRYRGRPGLNEQFF,TGTGCCAGCAGTCCTCGGTACAGGGGGCGGCCAGGGTTGAATGAGCAGTTCTTC
-,-,TRBV5-1,TRBJ2-3,CASSTFLIGTDTQYF,TGCGCCAGCAGCACTTTCCTAATTGGCACAGATACGCAGTATTTT
once,TRBD1,TRBV11-2,TRBJ1-5,CASSLRTGDNQPQHF,TGTGCCAGCAGCTTACGGACAGGCGACAATCAGCCCCAGCATTTT
-,-,TRBV12-5,TRBJ1-1,CASGSPSGAQTEAFF,TGTGCTAGTGGCTCCCCATCGGGGGCGCAGACTGAAGCTTTCTTT
-,TRBD1,TRBV5-4,TRBJ2-7,CASSSKGTGGYEQYF,TGTGCCAGCAGTTCGAAAGGGACAGGGGGGTACGAGCAGTACTTC
few,-,TRBV28,TRBJ1-6,CASTSPGEGLNSPLHF,TGTGCCAGCACCTCGCCGGGGGAGGGGCTGAATTCACCCCTCCACTTT
-,TRBD1,TRBV19,TRBJ1-2,CASSPLTGRYGYTF,TGTGCCAGTAGTCCCCTGACAGGGAGATATGGCTACACCTTC
once,TRBD2,TRBV7-2,TRBJ2-3,CASSANGLAGVEDTQYF,TGTGCCAGCAGCGCCAATGGTCTAGCGGGGGTCGAAGATACGCAGTATTTT
-,-,TRBV5-4,TRBJ1-1,CASSQRTAEAFF,TGTGCCAGCAGCCAACGGACAGCTGAAGCTTTCTTT
-,-,TRBV7-3,TRBJ1-1,CASSLDSNTEAFF,TGTGCCAGCAGCCTGGACAGCAACACTGAAGCTTTCTTT
-,-,TRBV5-5,TRBJ2-5,CASSFGETQYF,TGTGCCAGCAGCTTTGGAGAGACCCAGTACTTC
once,TRBD1,TRBV11-2,TRBJ2-7,CASSLGTGTYEQYF,TGTGCCAGCAGCTTAGGGACAGGGACCTACGAGCAGTACTTC
-,-,TRBV28,TRBJ2-1,CASTSLGGASSYNEQFF,TGTGCCAGCACGTCCCTGGGGGGGGCAAGCTCCTACAATGAGCAGTTCTTC
-,-,TRBV2,TRBJ1-2,CASNDQGNYGYTF,TGTGCCAGCAATGACCAGGGGAACTATGGCTACACCTTC
once,TRBD2,TRBV7-2,TRBJ2-3,CASSLSGGNTDTQYF,TGTGCCAGCAGCCTTAGCGGGGGGAACACAGATACGCAGTATTTT
-,-,TRBV24-1,TRBJ2-2,CATSDGLNSLNTGELFF,TGTGCCACCTCGGACGGTTTAAACTCTCTCAACACCGGGGAGCTGTTTTTT
-,-,TRBV28,TRBJ1-4,CASSFGISGSFYEKLFF,TGTGCCAGCAGTTTTGGCATCAGCGGGTCTTTCTATGAAAAACTGTTTTTT
-,TRBD1,TRBV6-5,TRBJ2-3,CASQRTGTTDTQYF,TGTGCCAGCCAGAGGACAGGAACAACAGATACGCAGTATTTT
-,TRBD1,TRBV2,TRBJ2-1,CASTGTGVLNEQFF,TGTGCCAGCACTGGGACAGGGGTTTTAAATGAGCAGTTCTTC